These 9 T cell receptor beta chains originate from one sample sequenced in a study of T cell clonotyping in hematopoietic cell transplantation. TCRdb keeps only in-frame clones here, not all; method: immunoSEQ multiplex PCR. The table shows 6,000 or so clones, with approximately 29% occurring only once. The source was peripheral blood mononuclear cells, collected 30 days after allogeneic stem cell transplant. These receptors were collected from a female patient aged 50-59 years who had an allogeneic stem cell transplant from an unrelated donor, so the T cells may come from the graft donor. Some clones in this sample may be carry-over from other donors' samples.

The CDR3 DNA sequence: TGTGCCAGCAGGACCCTCACAGGGGCTAACTATGGCTACACCTTC. Its protein is CASRTLTGANYGYTF. The V gene is TRBV6-5, the J gene TRBJ1-2; 7 nucleotides align to TRBD1. Germline V gene lookup returns CDR1 MNHEY and CDR2 SVGAGI. The CDR3 spans 15 residues. V shed 6 bases and J 0 bases; nucleotides not matched to a gene: 7.

The V and J genes are TRBV6-5 and TRBJ1-1; possible D gene TRBD1, 5 bases. Germline assignment: CDR1 MNHEY and CDR2 SVGAGI. The CDR3 totals 10 residues. The CDR3 loop reads CAAGGTEAFF. CDR3 sequence (DNA): TGTGCTGCGGGGGGCACTGAAGCTTTCTTT.

In this sample, this clone turned up a few times. V is TRBV30 and J is TRBJ2-1; maybe TRBD2 (6 bases). Germline lookup yields CDR1 GTSNPN and CDR2 SVGIG (reference sequence). This CDR3 comprises 13 residues. The V end was cut by 3 bases, the J end by 10 bases, with 16 bases between. CDR3 bases: TGTGCCTGGAGGCGACTAGGGACTTCCGAGCAGTTCTTC. It specifies CAWRRLGTSEQFF.

This clone rates as medium-sized. The V gene is TRBV28, the J gene TRBJ2-1; D might be TRBD2 (5 bases). This CDR3 has 16 residues. Trimming took off 5 bases at V and 4 bases at J, with 18 bases between the two ends. Germline V CDR1 and CDR2: MDHEN, SYDVKM. The CDR3 DNA is TGTGCCAGCAGTCCACTGGGAGCGGTGGGGTACAATGAGCAGTTCTTC. Translated: CASSPLGAVGYNEQFF.

The J gene is TRBJ2-7, the V gene TRBV6-1, with TRBD1 identical over 11 bases. Trimming took 8 bases from V and 6 from J; bases not matched to a gene: 9. This CDR3 is 14 amino acids long. CDR1 is MNHNS, CDR2 SASEGT, per germline. The CDR3 DNA sequence: TGTGCCAGCGGGGACGGACAGGGGGCATCCGAGCAGTACTTC. The encoded protein is CASGDGQGASEQYF.

The chain is built from TRBV30 and TRBJ2-3, with 7 bases identical to TRBD1. V lost 3 bases, J lost 2 bases, and 5 bases stayed unmatched. The CDR3 loop spans 14 amino acids. Germline V gives CDR1 GTSNPN, CDR2 SVGIG (reference sequence). In nucleotides, the CDR3 is TGTGCCTGGAGCCTTACAGGGGCCACAGATACGCAGTATTTT. This gives the protein CAWSLTGATDTQYF.

By its share, this clone is medium-sized. V is TRBV2 and J is TRBJ1-4; weak D call: TRBD1 (5 bases). CDR1 and CDR2 from the germline V gene are SNHLY and FYNNEI. The CDR3 has 14 residues. Trimming removed 3 bases at V and 2 bases at J, with 7 bases between. The CDR3 bases are TGTGCCAGCAGTGATTCAGGGACTAATGAAAAACTGTTTTTT. Translated, it gives CASSDSGTNEKLFF.

This clone has only a few counts. V usage is TRBV7-3 and J usage is TRBJ2-6; D not resolved. CDR3 length equals 16 residues. CDR1 and CDR2 from the germline V gene are SGHTA and FQGTGA. The V and J ends lost 5 bases and 0 bases respectively, with 11 bases between them. CDR3 sequence (DNA): TGTGCCAGCAGCACGAACAGAGCCTCTGGGGCCAACGTCCTGACTTTC. Its protein is CASSTNRASGANVLTF. Drawing the rest from reference TRBV7-3 and TRBJ2-6, the complete variable domain is GAGVSQTPSNKVTEKGKYVELRCDPISGHTALYWYRQSLGQGPEFLIYFQGTGAADDSGLPNDRFFAVRPEGSVSTLKIQRTERGDSAVYLCASSTNRASGANVLTFGAGSRLTVL.

This clone was picked up a small number of times. The CDR3 protein is CASRRPGGETQYF. In DNA form, the CDR3 reads TGTGCCAGCAGAAGGCCGGGCGGGGAGACCCAGTACTTC. The V gene is TRBV6-5, the J gene TRBJ2-5; TRBD2 is a possible D gene (5 bases). Germline CDR1 MNHEY, CDR2 SVGAGI. V was shortened by 6 bases and J by 5 bases, with 13 bases between the two germline ends. This CDR3 spans 13 amino acids.